These 11 T cell receptor beta chains were all obtained from the same sample, sequenced in a study of Ad26.COV2.S vaccination and SARS-CoV-2 variants. As for treatment: some 19 received Ad26.COV2.S at low or high dose, single or two shots; roughly 5 received placebo; per-sample allocation not given. On day 63 after the first injection, vaccine and placebo recipients gave samples. Generated by immunoSEQ multiplex PCR, the TCRdb table keeps only in-frame clones and is missing some. The data show approximately 410,000 clones, approximately 87% seen once. The starting material was peripheral blood, obtained in a trial of Ad26.COV2.S vaccine versus placebo. These receptors came from a person between 18 and 65 years old who received the Ad26.COV2.S COVID-19 vaccine or a placebo.

The V gene is TRBV15, the J gene TRBJ2-7; D might be TRBD2 (5 bases). CDR3 length: 15 amino acids. The V gene's germline CDR1 is LNHNV and CDR2 YYDKDF (reference sequence). The V end lost 8 bases, the J end lost 3 bases, and 20 bases lay between the germline ends. The CDR3 region is CATAPSLRAHYEQYF. CDR3 coding DNA: TGTGCCACCGCCCCCTCCTTGCGGGCCCACTACGAGCAGTACTTC.

The genes are TRBV9 and TRBJ2-7; 9 bases map to TRBD2. Germline-derived CDR1 and CDR2 are SGDLS and YYNGEE. CDR3 length: 15 residues. The V gene end was trimmed by 7 bases and the J gene end by 6 bases; junction bases not matched to a gene: 14. The CDR3 nucleotides read TGTGCCAGCTTACTAGGGACTAGCCTTCCGATCGAGCAGTACTTC. Its protein product is CASLLGTSLPIEQYF.

V usage is TRBV5-5 and J usage is TRBJ1-2; 7 positions agree with TRBD1. The germline gives CDR1 SGHKS, CDR2 YYEKEE (reference sequence). V lost 4 bases to trimming and J lost 2 bases; unmatched junction nucleotides: 8. CDR3 length: 15 amino acids. The CDR3 loop is CASSRNAGQNYGYTF. The CDR3 DNA sequence: TGTGCCAGCAGCAGAAACGCGGGACAGAACTATGGCTACACCTTC.

This clone was picked up a small number of times. The chain has TRBV4-2 and TRBJ2-3; 8 positions agree with TRBD2. Germline V gives CDR1 LGHNA, CDR2 YNFKEQ. The V segment lost 1 base and the J segment 6 bases; nucleotides outside the gene matches: 6. This CDR3 region has 15 residues. The CDR3 loop is CASSQGLASADTQYF. The CDR3 DNA is TGTGCCAGCAGCCAAGGACTAGCGTCGGCGGATACGCAGTATTTT.

This chain connects TRBV19 to TRBJ2-5, with TRBD2 matching over 8 bases. The CDR3 has 15 amino acids. J was trimmed by 2 bases and V by 5 bases; bases with no gene match: 7. Germline V gene lookup returns CDR1 LNHDA and CDR2 SQIVND (reference sequence). The CDR3: CASSLRGGTQETQYF. In DNA, the CDR3 is TGTGCCAGTAGTTTGCGCGGGGGGACACAAGAGACCCAGTACTTC. The variable domain in full, completed from reference TRBV19 and TRBJ2-5, reads DGGITQSPKYLFRKEGQNVTLSCEQNLNHDAMYWYRQDPGQGLRLIYYSQIVNDFQKGDIAEGYSVSREKKESFPLTVTSAQKNPTAFYLCASSLRGGTQETQYFGPGTRLLVL.

This clone showed up just once. V and J are TRBV28 and TRBJ1-1; no clear D gene. The V gene lost 0 bases and the J gene lost 0 bases, with 11 bases spanning the gap. This CDR3 is 16 amino acids long. Germline CDR1 reads MDHEN; CDR2 reads SYDVKM. The CDR3 sequence is CASSLWETQMNTEAFF. Written as DNA, the CDR3 is TGTGCCAGCAGTTTATGGGAGACCCAGATGAACACTGAAGCTTTCTTT. The full variable domain, completed using reference TRBV28 and TRBJ1-1, is DVKVTQSSRYLVKRTGEKVFLECVQDMDHENMFWYRQDPGLGLRLIYFSYDVKMKEKGDIPEGYSVSREKKERFSLILESASTNQTSMYLCASSLWETQMNTEAFFGQGTRLTVV.

This clone was picked up a small number of times. The chain recombines TRBV2 with TRBJ1-2; 8 nucleotides agree with TRBD1. Germline V lookup: CDR1 SNHLY, CDR2 FYNNEI. The CDR3 runs 12 residues. V was pared by 7 bases and J by 8 bases, with 6 bases of the junction left unmatched. The CDR3: CASKQGAFGYTF. Here the CDR3 DNA reads TGTGCCAGCAAGCAGGGGGCCTTCGGCTACACCTTC.

The rearrangement links TRBV19 to TRBJ2-3, with 9 bases lining up with TRBD2. Trimming took 5 bases from V and 0 from J; bases not matched to a gene: 9. Looked up from germline, CDR1 is LNHDA and CDR2 is SQIVND (reference sequence). The CDR3 runs 17 residues. Here the CDR3 DNA reads TGTGCCAGTAGTCCCAGTACTAGCGGGCCCAGCACAGATACGCAGTATTTT. This translates into CASSPSTSGPSTDTQYF.

The chain has TRBV7-8 and TRBJ1-2; TRBD1 is a possible D gene (6 bases). Per the germline V gene, CDR1 is SGHVS and CDR2 is FQNEAQ. The V end lost 5 bases, the J end lost 2 bases, and 21 bases lay between the germline ends. The CDR3 is 17 residues long. CDR3 residues: CASSLLPGGAGNYGYTF. CDR3 coding DNA: TGTGCCAGCAGCCTCCTCCCGGGGGGGGCCGGGAACTATGGCTACACCTTC.

The gene calls are TRBV7-2 and TRBJ2-3; TRBD2 is a possible D gene (7 bases). With 5 bases removed from V and 5 bases from J, the gap between germline ends came to 17 bases. Per the germline V gene, CDR1 is SGHTA and CDR2 is FQGNSA. The length of the CDR3 is 15 residues. In nucleotides, the CDR3 is TGTGCCAGCAGCCCCCAGGGAGGGGGTGTAGATACGCAGTATTTT. It codes for CASSPQGGGVDTQYF.

The genes are TRBV28 and TRBJ1-1; no clear D. Trimming stripped 2 bases from V and 7 bases from J, with 8 bases between. The CDR3 has 12 residues. Germline V gene sequence: CDR1 MDHEN, CDR2 SYDVKM. CDR3 sequence reads: CASSLTIREAFF. The CDR3 bases are TGTGCCAGCAGTTTAACCATCCGTGAAGCTTTCTTT.